Following are 20 T cell receptor beta chains from one sample sequenced in a study of T cell repertoires in cytomegalovirus infection. TCRdb redid the calling of the reads with MiXCR, one entry per CDR3 protein. Of about 300,000 distinct CDR3 sequences in the sample, about 8.8% were seen once. The sequenced sample was PBMCs. The receptor source for this set is a human donor in good health (CMV status not recorded). Some clones in this sample may be carry-over from other donors' samples.

The V call is TRBV6-2 or TRBV6-3, the J call TRBJ1-1, with D possibly matching TRBD1 (5 bases). CDR1 is MNHEY, CDR2 SVGEGT, per germline. V was clipped by 5 bases and J by 3 bases, with 16 bases between them. This CDR3 contains 15 residues. CDR3 DNA: TGTGCCAGCAGTGACGGACAAGGGCTATACACTGAAGCTTTCTTT. The encoded protein is CASSDGQGLYTEAFF.

The CDR3 DNA reads as TGTGCCAGTAAAGACACCTCTGGGGCCAACGTCCTGACTTTC. Protein sequence: CASKDTSGANVLTF. The chain carries TRBV19 and TRBJ2-6; D unresolved. Trimming stripped 7 bases from V and 0 bases from J, with 7 bases between. The CDR3 sequence is 14 residues long. Germline CDR1 LNHDA, CDR2 SQIVND (reference sequence).

There are a few counts of this clonotype. The rearrangement links TRBV3-1 to TRBJ2-7, with no clear D. The CDR3 has 16 residues. CDR1 and CDR2 from the germline V gene are LGHDT and YNNKEL (reference sequence). The ends were cut back, 3 bases at V and 6 bases at J, with 21 bases in the middle. CDR3 DNA: TGTGCCAGCAGCCAGGCTTCTCCAGCCTTTCCGGTCGAGCAGTACTTC. This codes for CASSQASPAFPVEQYF.

The table lists this clonotype with many counts. This chain uses TRBV12-3 or TRBV12-4 with TRBJ1-5; 8 bases map to TRBD1. The length of the CDR3 is 15 residues. The J segment lost 1 base and the V segment lost 6 bases, leaving 5 bases of the junction unmatched. The CDR3: CASSTGTGSNQPQHF. CDR3 bases: TGTGCCAGCAGCACCGGGACAGGCAGCAATCAGCCCCAGCATTTT.

This clonotype was observed many times. The chain joins TRBV6-5 to TRBJ2-2; perhaps TRBD2 as D (6 bases). V lost 6 bases, J lost 6 bases, and 14 bases lay in between. The germline CDR1 and CDR2 sequences are MNHEY and SVGAGI. The CDR3 is 14 amino acids. CDR3 residues: CASRDTGLPGELFF. The DNA for the CDR3 is TGTGCCAGCAGGGATACGGGACTGCCCGGGGAGCTGTTTTTT.

This chain links TRBV28 with TRBJ2-5; D is perhaps TRBD1 (5 bases). V lost 3 bases and J 4 bases, leaving 9 bases between the germline ends. CDR1 and CDR2 (germline): MDHEN, SYDVKM. The CDR3 covers 13 residues. The CDR3 DNA reads TGTGCCAGCAGTTTTGGGGCGCCAGAGACCCAGTACTTC. As protein: CASSFGAPETQYF.

The table lists this clonotype with many counts. This sequence joins TRBV10-3 and TRBJ1-1; TRBD1 agrees at 10 bases. The germline V gene encodes CDR1 ENHRY and CDR2 SYGVKD. This CDR3 spans 14 amino acids. V was pared by 7 bases and J by 4 bases, with 6 bases of the junction left unmatched. Here the CDR3 DNA reads TGTGCCATCACATGGGACAGGGGCACCACTGAAGCTTTCTTT. Translating it yields CAITWDRGTTEAFF.

This clonotype was observed many times. The chain couples TRBV6-2 or TRBV6-3 to TRBJ2-7; D is perhaps TRBD1 (6 bases). The germline gives CDR1 MNHEY, CDR2 SVGEGT. The V end lost 2 bases, the J end lost 3 bases, and 11 bases lay between the germline ends. This CDR3 region has 14 residues. CDR3 in amino acids: CASSYGDNYYEQYF. As DNA, the CDR3 is TGTGCCAGCAGTTACGGGGACAACTACTACGAGCAGTACTTC.

This clonotype was recorded many times. The rearrangement joins TRBV7-9 to TRBJ2-4; 7 nucleotides align to TRBD2. V dropped 0 bases and J dropped 3; count of bases not matched to a gene: 8. Looked up from germline, CDR1 is SEHNR and CDR2 is FQNEAQ (reference sequence). This CDR3 comprises 17 residues. In DNA, the CDR3 is TGTGCCAGCAGCTTAGCCTCGGGGGGTTTCGGCAAAAACATTCAGTACTTC. The encoded protein is CASSLASGGFGKNIQYF.

This clonotype was observed a handful of times. This chain joins TRBV29-1 and TRBJ2-2; 8 nucleotides line up with TRBD2. V gave up 2 bases and J gave up 4 bases; unmatched junction bases: 6. The CDR3 length is 15 residues. CDR1 is SQVTM and CDR2 is ANQGSEA in the germline V gene. In DNA form, the CDR3 reads TGCAGCGTTGAAAGGTGGACTAGCCCCACCGGGGAGCTGTTTTTT. Translating gives CSVERWTSPTGELFF.

At least ten counts were recorded for this clonotype. This chain links TRBV12-3 or TRBV12-4 with TRBJ2-1; TRBD1 aligns across 11 bases. V lost 4 bases to trimming and J lost 8 bases; unmatched junction nucleotides: 4. The CDR3 extends over 14 amino acids. The DNA for the CDR3 is TGTGCCAGCAGTTGGGACAGGGGGTACCATGAGCAGTTCTTC. This sequence encodes CASSWDRGYHEQFF.

This clonotype came up many times. The rearrangement links TRBV5-6 to TRBJ2-7; no definite D call. CDR3 length: 15 residues. Per germline, CDR1 SGHDT and CDR2 YYEEEE. V lost 0 bases to trimming and J lost 2 bases, with 12 bases between them. The CDR3 region is CASSLADAPAYEQYF. CDR3 nucleotide sequence: TGTGCCAGCAGCTTGGCCGACGCTCCAGCCTACGAGCAGTACTTC.

This clonotype was recorded at least ten times. This rearrangement joins TRBV2 to TRBJ1-3, with TRBD1 as a possible D gene (6 bases). V lost 3 bases, J lost 0 bases, and 12 bases lay in between. The CDR3 runs 16 residues. CDR1 is SNHLY, CDR2 FYNNEI, per germline. The CDR3 DNA reads as TGTGCCAGCAGTGACCCAACGACAGGCTCTGGAAACACCATATATTTT. Residues: CASSDPTTGSGNTIYF.

This clonotype has a count of ten or more. The chain is built from TRBV20-1 and TRBJ1-1; D is undetermined. Trimming removed 2 bases from V and 7 bases from J, with 8 bases in between. Germline CDR1 DFQATT, CDR2 SNEGSKA (reference sequence). This CDR3 is built from 11 residues. This chain's CDR3 is CSARRVGEAFF. In nucleotides, the CDR3 is TGCAGTGCTAGAAGGGTCGGTGAAGCTTTCTTT.

The sample holds many counts of this clonotype. The V gene is TRBV7-3, the J gene TRBJ2-1; tentative D call: TRBD1 (6 bases). Trimming stripped 2 bases from V and 1 base from J, with 9 bases between. This CDR3 has 15 residues. CDR1 SGHTA and CDR2 FQGTGA come from the germline V gene. The CDR3: CASSLADSSYNEQFF. For the CDR3, the DNA is TGTGCCAGCAGCTTAGCGGACAGTTCCTACAATGAGCAGTTCTTC. Full variable domain (missing parts from reference TRBV7-3 and TRBJ2-1): GAGVSQTPSNKVTEKGKYVELRCDPISGHTALYWYRQSLGQGPEFLIYFQGTGAADDSGLPNDRFFAVRPEGSVSTLKIQRTERGDSAVYLCASSLADSSYNEQFFGPGTRLTVL.

This clonotype was seen ten or more times. CDR3 loop: CASSLEVGTQYF. DNA of the CDR3: TGTGCCAGCAGTTTAGAAGTCGGTACGCAGTATTTT. The chain links TRBV12-3 or TRBV12-4 to TRBJ2-3; D is uncertain. The CDR3 is 12 amino acids. The ends were cut back, 1 base at V and 8 bases at J, with 7 bases in the middle.

The chain is built from TRBV6-2 or TRBV6-3 and TRBJ2-7, with TRBD2 as a possible D gene (5 bases). The V end was cut by 7 bases, the J end by 9 bases, with 16 bases between. Germline V CDR1 and CDR2: MNHEY, SVGEGT. The CDR3 spans 12 residues. The CDR3 region is CASKDTGSGQYV. The CDR3 nucleotides read TGTGCCAGCAAAGACACGGGGTCCGGGCAGTACGTC.

The sample holds many counts of this clonotype. V is TRBV7-9 and J is TRBJ1-3; D gene unclear. In germline, CDR1 is SEHNR, CDR2 FQNEAQ (reference sequence). This CDR3 is built from 15 residues. The ends were cut back, 0 bases at V and 2 bases at J, with 8 bases in the middle. CDR3 DNA sequence: TGTGCCAGCAGCTTAGCCGGGCAGGCTGGAAACACCATATATTTT. Its protein product is CASSLAGQAGNTIYF.

The rearrangement uses TRBV6-5 and TRBJ2-7; 7 bases align to TRBD1. V shed 3 bases and J 0 bases; nucleotides not matched to a gene: 5. The CDR3 sequence is 15 residues long. Looked up from germline, CDR1 is MNHEY and CDR2 is SVGAGI. The DNA for the CDR3 is TGTGCCAGCAGTTATGGCAGGGGGAACTCCTACGAGCAGTACTTC. This codes for CASSYGRGNSYEQYF.

This clonotype was seen at least ten times. V gene TRBV18 combines with J gene TRBJ2-2; 9 nucleotides align to TRBD1. The V gene end was trimmed by 4 bases and the J gene end by 1 base; junction bases not matched to a gene: 4. This CDR3 region has 16 residues. From germline, CDR1 is KGHSH and CDR2 LQKENI. CDR3 amino acids: CASSQRTGENTGELFF. As DNA, the CDR3 is TGTGCCAGCTCACAACGGACAGGGGAGAACACCGGGGAGCTGTTTTTT. Together with reference TRBV18 and TRBJ2-2, the CDR3 gives the full variable domain: NAGVMQNPRHLVRRRGQEARLRCSPMKGHSHVYWYRQLPEEGLKFMVYLQKENIIDESGMPKERFSAEFPKEGPSILRIQQVVRGDSAAYFCASSQRTGENTGELFFGEGSRLTVL.